Here is one T cell receptor beta chain with its context. This specimen belongs to a study of technical replicates of blood from a handful of donors. The method was immunoSEQ multiplex PCR; TCRdb's version includes in-frame clones alone and lacks a portion of them. The sample shows roughly 62,000 clones, about 95% of them seen only once. The CDR3 sequence is 16 residues long. Germline V gene sequence: CDR1 MNHNY, CDR2 SVGAGI (reference sequence). Trimming at V came to 2 bases and at J to 7 bases, leaving 7 bases not matched to a gene. Sequencing was performed on PBMCs. This TCR came from a human donor in good health. Some clones in this sample may be carry-over from other donors' samples. This rearrangement joins TRBV6-6 to TRBJ2-1; TRBD2 matches at 11 bases. The CDR3 spells CASSYKLAGAWNEQFF. CDR3 DNA: TGTGCCAGCAGTTACAAACTAGCGGGAGCTTGGAATGAGCAGTTCTTC.